The clone carrying this TCR beta chain was counted ten times or more. Germline assignment: CDR1 DFQATT and CDR2 SNEGSKA (reference sequence). This CDR3 contains 14 residues. V gave up 0 bases and J gave up 4 bases, with 11 bases separating them. TCRdb analysed the RT-PCR reads with MiXCR anew, one entry per CDR3 protein. Of hundreds of thousands of distinct CDR3 sequences in the sample, 12% to 15% were seen once. V usage is TRBV20-1 and J usage is TRBJ2-3; unclear D gene. The TCR comes from a female donor in good health, serving as a healthy control. The sequenced sample was memory CD4+ T cells from blood. The CDR3 loop is CSARDRVGSDTQYF. The CDR3 DNA sequence: TGCAGTGCTAGAGATCGGGTAGGCTCAGATACGCAGTATTTT.